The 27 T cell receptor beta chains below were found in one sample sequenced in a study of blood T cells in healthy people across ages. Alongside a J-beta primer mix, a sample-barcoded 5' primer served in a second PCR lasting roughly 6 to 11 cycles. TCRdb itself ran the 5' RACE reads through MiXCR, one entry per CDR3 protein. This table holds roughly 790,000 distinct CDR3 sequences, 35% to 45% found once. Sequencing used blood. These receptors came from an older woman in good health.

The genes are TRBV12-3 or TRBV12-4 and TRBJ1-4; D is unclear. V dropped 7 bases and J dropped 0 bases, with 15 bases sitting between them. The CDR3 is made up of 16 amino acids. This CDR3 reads CASKPPSVATNEKLFF. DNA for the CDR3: TGTGCCAGCAAACCTCCGTCGGTGGCAACTAATGAAAAACTGTTTTTT.

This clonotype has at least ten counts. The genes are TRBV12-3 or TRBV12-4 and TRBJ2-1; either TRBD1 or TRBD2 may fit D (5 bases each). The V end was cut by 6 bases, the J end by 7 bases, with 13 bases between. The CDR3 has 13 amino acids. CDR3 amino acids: CASSPGAPNEQFF. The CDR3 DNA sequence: TGTGCCAGCAGCCCCGGGGCACCGAATGAGCAGTTCTTC.

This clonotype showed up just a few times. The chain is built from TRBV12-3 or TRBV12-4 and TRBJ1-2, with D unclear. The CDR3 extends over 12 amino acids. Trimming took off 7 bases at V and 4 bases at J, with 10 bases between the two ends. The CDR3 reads CASTPRGYGYTF. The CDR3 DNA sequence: TGTGCCAGCACCCCCCGCGGCTATGGCTACACCTTC.

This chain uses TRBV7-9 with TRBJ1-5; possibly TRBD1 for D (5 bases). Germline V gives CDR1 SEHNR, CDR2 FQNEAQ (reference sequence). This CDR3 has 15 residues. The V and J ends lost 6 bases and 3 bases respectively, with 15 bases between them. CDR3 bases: TGTGCCAGCAGTCCCGAGGGGAGTGCCAATCAGCCCCAGCATTTT. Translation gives CASSPEGSANQPQHF.

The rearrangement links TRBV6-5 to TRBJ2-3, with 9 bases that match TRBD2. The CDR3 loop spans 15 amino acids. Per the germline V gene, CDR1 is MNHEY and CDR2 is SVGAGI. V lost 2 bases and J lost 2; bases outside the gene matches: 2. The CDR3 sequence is CASSYLAGLTDTQYF. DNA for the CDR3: TGTGCCAGCAGTTACCTAGCGGGGCTCACAGATACGCAGTATTTT.

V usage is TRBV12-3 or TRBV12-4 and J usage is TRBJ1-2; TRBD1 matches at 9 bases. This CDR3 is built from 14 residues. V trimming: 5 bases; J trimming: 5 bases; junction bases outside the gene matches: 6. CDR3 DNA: TGTGCCAGCAGTCTCCGGGACAGGGATTATGGCTACACCTTC. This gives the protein CASSLRDRDYGYTF.

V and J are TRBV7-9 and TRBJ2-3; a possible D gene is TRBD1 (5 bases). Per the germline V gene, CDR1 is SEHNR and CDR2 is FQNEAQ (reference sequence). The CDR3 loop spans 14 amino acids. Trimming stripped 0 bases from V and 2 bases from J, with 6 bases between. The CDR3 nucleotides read TGTGCCAGCAGCTTAGCGGACAACACAGATACGCAGTATTTT. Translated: CASSLADNTDTQYF.

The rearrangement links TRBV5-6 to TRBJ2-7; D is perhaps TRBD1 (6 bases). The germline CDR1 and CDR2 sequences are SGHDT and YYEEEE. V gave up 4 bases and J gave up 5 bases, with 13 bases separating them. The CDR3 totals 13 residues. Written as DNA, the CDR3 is TGTGCCAGCAGCACAGGGTTAAGAGACGAGCAGTACTTC. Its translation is CASSTGLRDEQYF.

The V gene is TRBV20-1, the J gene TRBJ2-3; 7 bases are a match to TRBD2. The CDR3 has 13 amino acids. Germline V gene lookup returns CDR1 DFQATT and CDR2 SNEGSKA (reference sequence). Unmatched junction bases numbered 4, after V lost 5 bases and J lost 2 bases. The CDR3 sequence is CSAAGTNTDTQYF. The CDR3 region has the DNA TGCAGTGCTGCCGGGACTAACACAGATACGCAGTATTTT.

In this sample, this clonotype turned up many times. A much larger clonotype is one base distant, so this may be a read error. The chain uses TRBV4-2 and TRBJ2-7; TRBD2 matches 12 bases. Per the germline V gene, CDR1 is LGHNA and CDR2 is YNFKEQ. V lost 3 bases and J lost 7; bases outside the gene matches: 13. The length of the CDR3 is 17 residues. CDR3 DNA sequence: TGTGCCAGCAGCCAGGACCCTGGGACTAGCGGGTATCGGGAGCAGTACTTC. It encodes CASSQDPGTSGYREQYF.

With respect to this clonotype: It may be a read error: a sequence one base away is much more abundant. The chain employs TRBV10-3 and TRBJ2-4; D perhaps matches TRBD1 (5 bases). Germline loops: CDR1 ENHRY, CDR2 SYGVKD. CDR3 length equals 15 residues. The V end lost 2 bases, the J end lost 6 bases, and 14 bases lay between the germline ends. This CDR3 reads CAISETGGIINIQYF. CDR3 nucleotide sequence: TGTGCCATCAGTGAGACAGGCGGCATCATAAACATTCAGTACTTC.

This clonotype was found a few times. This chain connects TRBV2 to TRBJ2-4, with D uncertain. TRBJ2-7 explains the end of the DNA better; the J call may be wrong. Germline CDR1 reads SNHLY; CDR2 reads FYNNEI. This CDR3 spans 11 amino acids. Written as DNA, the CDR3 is TGTGCCAGCGTCAGTGACTACGAGCAGTACTTC. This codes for CASVSDYEQYF.

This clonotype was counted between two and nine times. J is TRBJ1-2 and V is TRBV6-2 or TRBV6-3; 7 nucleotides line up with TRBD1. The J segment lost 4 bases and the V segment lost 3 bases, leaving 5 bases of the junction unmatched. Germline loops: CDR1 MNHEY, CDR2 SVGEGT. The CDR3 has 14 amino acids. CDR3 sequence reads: CASSYIGDSYGYTF. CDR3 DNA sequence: TGTGCCAGCAGTTATATCGGGGACAGCTATGGCTACACCTTC.

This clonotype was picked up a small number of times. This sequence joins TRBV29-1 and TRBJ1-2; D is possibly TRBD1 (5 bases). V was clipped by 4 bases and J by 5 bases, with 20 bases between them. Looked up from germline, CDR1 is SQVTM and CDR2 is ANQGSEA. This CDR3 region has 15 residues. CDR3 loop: CSVGPQAKGSYGYTF. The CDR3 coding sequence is TGCAGCGTTGGACCCCAAGCGAAGGGGAGTTATGGCTACACCTTC.

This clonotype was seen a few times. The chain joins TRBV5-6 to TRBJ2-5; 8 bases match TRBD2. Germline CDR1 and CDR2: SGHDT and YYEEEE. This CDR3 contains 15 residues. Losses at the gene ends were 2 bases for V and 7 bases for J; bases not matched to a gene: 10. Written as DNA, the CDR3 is TGTGCCAGCAGCTTCCAGGCGGCGGGGGGCAGGACCCAGTACTTC. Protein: CASSFQAAGGRTQYF.

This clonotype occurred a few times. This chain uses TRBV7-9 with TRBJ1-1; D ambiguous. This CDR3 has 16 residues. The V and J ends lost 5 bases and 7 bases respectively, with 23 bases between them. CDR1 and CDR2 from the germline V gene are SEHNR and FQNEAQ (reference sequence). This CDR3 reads CASSNRQTVTSYEAFF. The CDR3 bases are TGTGCCAGCAGCAACCGGCAGACGGTTACGTCTTATGAAGCTTTCTTT.

CDR3 amino acids: CASSYGLFGGTITDTQYF. CDR3 DNA: TGTGCCAGCAGTTATGGATTGTTTGGCGGGACCATCACAGATACGCAGTATTTT. The V gene is TRBV6-5, the J gene TRBJ2-3, with D possibly TRBD2 on 6 matching bases. V was trimmed by 3 bases and J by 2 bases, leaving 21 bases between them. The CDR3 runs 18 residues. Germline V lookup: CDR1 MNHEY, CDR2 SVGAGI.

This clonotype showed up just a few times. The CDR3 DNA sequence: TGTGCCAGCAGTGACGGCATGGGACAGCCCCAGCATTTT. Translating gives CASSDGMGQPQHF. V and J are TRBV2 and TRBJ1-5; D is ambiguous. V was pared by 3 bases and J by 7 bases, with 10 bases between. There are 13 residues in the CDR3. Germline V gives CDR1 SNHLY, CDR2 FYNNEI.

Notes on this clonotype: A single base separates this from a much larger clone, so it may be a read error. CDR3 nucleotides: TGTGCCAGCAGCCAAGACGGGGGTGAAGAAGAGACCCAGTTCTTC. Its translation: CASSQDGGEEETQFF. The genes are TRBV4-2 and TRBJ2-1; D might be TRBD2 (6 bases). The CDR3 runs 15 residues. Trimming took 0 bases from V and 13 from J, leaving 19 bases between them. Germline CDR1 is LGHNA and CDR2 is YNFKEQ.

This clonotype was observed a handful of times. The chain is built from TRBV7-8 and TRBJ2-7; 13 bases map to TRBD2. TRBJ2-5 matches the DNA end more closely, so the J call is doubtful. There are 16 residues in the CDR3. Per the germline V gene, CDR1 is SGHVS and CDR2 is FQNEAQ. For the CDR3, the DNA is TGTGCCAGCAGCCTACTAGGACTAGCGGGGGAAGAGACCCAGTACTTC. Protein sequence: CASSLLGLAGEETQYF.

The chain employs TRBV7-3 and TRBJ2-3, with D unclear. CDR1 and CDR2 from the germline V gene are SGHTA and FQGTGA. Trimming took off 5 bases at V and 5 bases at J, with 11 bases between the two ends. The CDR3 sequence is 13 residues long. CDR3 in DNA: TGTGCCAGCAGCGCCCATATGGGAGATACGCAGTATTTT. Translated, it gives CASSAHMGDTQYF.

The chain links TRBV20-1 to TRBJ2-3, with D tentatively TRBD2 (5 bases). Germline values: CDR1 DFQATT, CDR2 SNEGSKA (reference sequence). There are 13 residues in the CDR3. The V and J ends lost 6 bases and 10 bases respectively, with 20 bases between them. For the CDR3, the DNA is TGCAGTGCGCGGACGGGATCCCTGGAGGCGCAGTATTTT. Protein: CSARTGSLEAQYF.

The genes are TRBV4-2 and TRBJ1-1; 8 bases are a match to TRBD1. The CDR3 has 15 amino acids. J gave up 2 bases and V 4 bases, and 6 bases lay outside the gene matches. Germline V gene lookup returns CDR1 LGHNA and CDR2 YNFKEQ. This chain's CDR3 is CASSPDRAYNTEAFF. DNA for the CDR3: TGTGCCAGCAGCCCGGACAGGGCGTATAACACTGAAGCTTTCTTT.

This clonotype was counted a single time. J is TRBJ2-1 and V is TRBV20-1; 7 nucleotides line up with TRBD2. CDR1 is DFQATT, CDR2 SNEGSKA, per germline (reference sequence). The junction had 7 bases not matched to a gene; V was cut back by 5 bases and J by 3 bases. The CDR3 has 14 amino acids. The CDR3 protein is CSAGGRAIYNEQFF. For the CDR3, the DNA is TGCAGTGCTGGCGGGAGAGCCATCTACAATGAGCAGTTCTTC.

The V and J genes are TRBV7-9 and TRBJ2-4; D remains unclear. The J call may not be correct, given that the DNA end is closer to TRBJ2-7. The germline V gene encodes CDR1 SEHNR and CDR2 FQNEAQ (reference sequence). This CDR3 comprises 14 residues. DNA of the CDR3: TGTGCCAGCAGCGTAGGCTCAGAGAACGACGAGCAGTACTTC. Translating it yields CASSVGSENDEQYF.

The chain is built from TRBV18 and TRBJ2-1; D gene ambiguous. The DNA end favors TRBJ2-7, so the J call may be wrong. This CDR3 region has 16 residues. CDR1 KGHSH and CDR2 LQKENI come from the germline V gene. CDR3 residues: CASSLAGISTYNEQYF. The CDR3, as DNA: TGTGCCAGCTCACTCGCAGGTATTTCCACCTACAATGAGCAGTACTTC.

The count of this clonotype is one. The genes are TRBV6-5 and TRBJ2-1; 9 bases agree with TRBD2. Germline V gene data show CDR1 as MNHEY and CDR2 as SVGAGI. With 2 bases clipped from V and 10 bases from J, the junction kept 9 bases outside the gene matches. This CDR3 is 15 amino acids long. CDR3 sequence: CASSYVAGVGYEQFF. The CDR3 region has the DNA TGTGCCAGCAGTTACGTAGCGGGAGTGGGCTACGAGCAGTTCTTC.